The entry that follows covers one TCR beta chain sequence. Its cognate antigen has yet to be identified. No much larger clonotype is one base removed from it; base qualities were not supplied. The sample is drawn from a study of radiotherapy plus CTLA-4 blockade in lung cancer (dated by TCRdb to the late 2010s). Background for the entire study: Objective responses occurred in about 19% of enrolled patients, and 30% to 35% achieved disease control.

In the germline V gene, CDR1 corresponds to SGHDT and CDR2 to YYEEEE. V and J are truncated by 0 bases and 7 bases respectively, leaving an intervening sequence of 5 bases. The CDR3 measures 12 amino acids from cysteine to phenylalanine. Only CDR3 DNA remains: 36 bases, in frame from the first base. The research as a whole found: The strongest predictors of response were reported to be early dynamic shifts in blood T cell clones along with a rise in serum interferon-beta following radiation. TCR clones derived from tumors expanded in peripheral blood after treatment with radiotherapy and ipilimumab.

Library prep was done by the immunoSEQ multiplex PCR assay. TCRdb re-hosts the immuneACCESS table, in-frame sequences only. Its copies lack some clones; in the studies checked, an unresolved V gene accounts for under half of them, and the cause for the rest is not known. The sample table lists 84,000 or so clones, about 80% of them with a count of one. Jointly, the top ten make up approximately 15% of the sample. Focal radiation therapy combined with CTLA-4 blockade (ipilimumab) was tested in patients with chemo-refractory metastatic non-small-cell lung cancer. The sequence was collected from a human donor with non-small cell lung cancer that progressed on radiotherapy plus ipilimumab. The source was peripheral blood, collected from a patient treated with radiotherapy plus ipilimumab. The chain was built from TRBV5-6 and TRBJ1-3, with the D gene uncertain. The nucleotides read TGTGCCAGCAGCTTGGCCAGGAACACCATATATTTT. This is translated as CASSLARNTIYF.